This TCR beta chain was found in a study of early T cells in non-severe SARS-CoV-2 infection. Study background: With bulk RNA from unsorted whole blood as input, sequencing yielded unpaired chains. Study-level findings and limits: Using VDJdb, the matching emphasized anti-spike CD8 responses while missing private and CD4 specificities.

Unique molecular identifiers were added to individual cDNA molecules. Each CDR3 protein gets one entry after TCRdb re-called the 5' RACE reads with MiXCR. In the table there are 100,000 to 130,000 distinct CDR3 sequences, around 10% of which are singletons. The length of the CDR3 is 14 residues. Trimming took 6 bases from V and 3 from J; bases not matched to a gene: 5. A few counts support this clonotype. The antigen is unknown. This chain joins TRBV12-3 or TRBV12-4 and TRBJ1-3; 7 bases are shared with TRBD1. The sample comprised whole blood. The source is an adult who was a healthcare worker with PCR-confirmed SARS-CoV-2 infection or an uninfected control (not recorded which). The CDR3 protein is CASSYRGGGNTIYF. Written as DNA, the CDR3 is TGTGCCAGCAGCTACAGGGGAGGTGGAAACACCATATATTTT.